One sample yielded the 14 T cell receptor beta chains listed below, sequenced in a study of T cells in Graves' hyperthyroidism and ophthalmopathy. Amplified TCR beta CDR3 regions derived from RNA transcripts. The HTBI primer set was used in a first-round RT-PCR of the TCR CDR3. MiXCR, run by TCRdb on the multiplex PCR reads, gives a single entry per CDR3 protein. The data show hundreds of thousands of distinct CDR3 sequences, roughly 21% seen once. Material for sequencing was blood. The receptor set was obtained from a man in his forties or fifties with Graves' ophthalmopathy.

The chain couples TRBV30 to TRBJ1-5; tentative D call: TRBD1 (6 bases). V was cut by 0 bases and J by 5 bases, with 14 bases left in between. Germline V gene lookup returns CDR1 GTSNPN and CDR2 SVGIG (reference sequence). The CDR3 spans 15 residues. CDR3 loop: CAWSVKQGIDQPQHF. The CDR3 DNA follows: TGTGCCTGGAGTGTGAAACAGGGCATCGATCAGCCCCAGCATTTT.

Only a few counts were recorded for this clonotype. This chain uses TRBV7-2 with TRBJ2-5; 10 bases map to TRBD2. CDR1 SGHTA and CDR2 FQGNSA come from the germline V gene. Trimming at V came to 1 base and at J to 5 bases, leaving 1 base not matched to a gene. This CDR3 spans 14 amino acids. The CDR3: CASSLGGLAETQYF. In nucleotides, the CDR3 is TGTGCCAGCAGCTTAGGGGGACTAGCGGAGACCCAGTACTTC.

This rearrangement joins TRBV15 to TRBJ2-3, with D possibly being TRBD2 (5 bases). V was trimmed by 3 bases and J by 1 base, leaving 11 bases between them. The CDR3 covers 15 residues. Germline V gene sequence: CDR1 LNHNV, CDR2 YYDKDF (reference sequence). The CDR3 is CATSSHLARTDTQYF. The CDR3 nucleotides read TGTGCCACCAGCAGCCACCTAGCCCGCACAGATACGCAGTATTTT.

For this clonotype: A much larger clone is a single base away; this may be a read error. The chain employs TRBV27 and TRBJ2-7; TRBD2 matches at 10 bases. This CDR3 region has 15 residues. Germline-derived CDR1 and CDR2 are MNHEY and SMNVEV (reference sequence). For the CDR3, the DNA is TGTGCCAGCAGCCGGACTAGCGGAAGCTCCTACGAGCTGTACTTC. The encoded protein is CASSRTSGSSYELYF.

V is TRBV27 and J is TRBJ2-7; TRBD1 matches at 8 bases. The CDR3 consists of 13 residues. With 6 bases clipped from V and 7 bases from J, the junction kept 8 bases outside the gene matches. Germline V lookup: CDR1 MNHEY, CDR2 SMNVEV (reference sequence). CDR3 amino acids: CASSRTGSREQYF. CDR3 coding DNA: TGTGCCAGCAGCCGGACAGGGTCGCGAGAGCAGTACTTC.

CDR3 sequence: CASSPLAIRTDTQYF. The DNA of the CDR3 is TGTGCCAGTAGTCCCCTAGCGATAAGAACAGATACGCAGTATTTT. V usage is TRBV19 and J usage is TRBJ2-3; tentative D call: TRBD2 (6 bases). The V and J ends lost 5 bases and 3 bases respectively, with 15 bases between them. Germline V CDR1 and CDR2: LNHDA, SQIVND (reference sequence). This CDR3 comprises 15 residues.

The chain uses TRBV18 and TRBJ1-1; D is ambiguous. V dropped 3 bases and J dropped 2 bases, with 22 bases sitting between them. CDR1 is KGHSH and CDR2 is LQKENI in the germline V gene. The CDR3 runs to 18 residues. The CDR3 sequence is CASSPGSMGGRRNTEAFF. In DNA, the CDR3 is TGTGCCAGCTCACCGGGATCAATGGGTGGCAGGAGAAACACTGAAGCTTTCTTT.

V gene TRBV30 combines with J gene TRBJ2-3; the match to TRBD2 covers 7 bases. Unmatched junction bases numbered 12, after V lost 2 bases and J lost 7 bases. The CDR3 totals 15 residues. Germline V gene sequence: CDR1 GTSNPN, CDR2 SVGIG (reference sequence). The chain's CDR3 is CAWSPRGLTDYTQYF. CDR3 nucleotide sequence: TGTGCCTGGAGTCCCCGGGGACTAACAGATTATACGCAGTATTTT.

This clonotype was picked up many times. The CDR3 DNA follows: TGTGCCAGCAGCCAGGGACTCGGCAATGAGCAGTTCTTC. Amino acid sequence: CASSQGLGNEQFF. The chain combines TRBV13 with TRBJ2-1; the D gene is possibly TRBD2 (6 bases). Trimming pared 5 bases from V and 6 bases from J, leaving 11 bases between. The CDR3 spans 13 residues. Germline values: CDR1 PRHDT, CDR2 FYEKMQ (reference sequence).

The rearrangement links TRBV5-5 to TRBJ2-3; 13 bases agree with TRBD2. Germline V gives CDR1 SGHKS, CDR2 YYEKEE (reference sequence). Germline trimming cut 4 bases from V and 4 bases from J; bases unmatched to any gene: 6. The CDR3 sequence is 16 residues long. The chain's CDR3 is CASSATSGRYSDTQYF. DNA for the CDR3: TGTGCCAGCAGCGCGACTAGCGGGAGGTACTCAGATACGCAGTATTTT. Together with reference TRBV5-5 and TRBJ2-3, the CDR3 gives the full variable domain: DAGVTQSPTHLIKTRGQQVTLRCSPISGHKSVSWYQQVLGQGPQFIFQYYEKEERGRGNFPDRFSARQFPNYSSELNVNALLLGDSALYLCASSATSGRYSDTQYFGPGTRLTVL.

This rearrangement joins TRBV4-3 to TRBJ2-7; 9 bases map to TRBD1. The V and J ends lost 0 bases and 9 bases, in that order; junction bases with no gene match: 9. Germline CDR1 reads LGHNA; CDR2 reads YSLEER. The CDR3 loop spans 15 amino acids. CDR3 DNA sequence: TGCGCCAGCAGCCAAGATGGACAGGGGCATGCTGTGCAGTACTTC. Amino acids: CASSQDGQGHAVQYF.

The table lists this clonotype with a count of one. The chain combines TRBV28 with TRBJ2-3, with 11 positions matching TRBD2. The CDR3 spans 17 residues. From germline, CDR1 is MDHEN and CDR2 SYDVKM. Trimming at V came to 5 bases and at J to 6 bases, leaving 13 bases not matched to a gene. The CDR3 DNA reads TGTGCCAGCAGTACCCTTAGCGGGAGGGCCTCGGTTGATACGCAGTATTTT. This codes for CASSTLSGRASVDTQYF. Using reference TRBV28 and TRBJ2-3 for the parts outside the CDR3, the full variable domain is DVKVTQSSRYLVKRTGEKVFLECVQDMDHENMFWYRQDPGLGLRLIYFSYDVKMKEKGDIPEGYSVSREKKERFSLILESASTNQTSMYLCASSTLSGRASVDTQYFGPGTRLTVL.

This clonotype was recorded a few times. The rearrangement uses TRBV4-3 and TRBJ1-2, with 8 bases fitting TRBD1. V trimming: 0 bases; J trimming: 2 bases; junction bases outside the gene matches: 5. The germline V gene encodes CDR1 LGHNA and CDR2 YSLEER. The CDR3 contains 16 residues. Here the CDR3 reads CASSQEGRGQNYGYTF. CDR3 DNA: TGCGCCAGCAGCCAAGAGGGCAGGGGGCAGAACTATGGCTACACCTTC.

This clonotype was detected many times. The CDR3 DNA sequence: TGTGCCAGCAGTCCGGCCCTCGGAAGCGGGAGAGCCTACGAGCAGTACTTC. It is translated as CASSPALGSGRAYEQYF. The rearrangement links TRBV6-1 to TRBJ2-7; TRBD2 agrees at 8 bases. V was clipped by 5 bases and J by 2 bases; unmatched bases: 14. CDR3 size: 17 residues. Germline V CDR1 and CDR2: MNHNS, SASEGT.